The 4 T cell receptor beta chains presented below share a single source sample, sequenced in a study of early T cells in non-severe SARS-CoV-2 infection. TCRdb ran MiXCR on the 5' RACE reads and lists one entry per CDR3 protein. Of about 28,000 distinct CDR3 sequences in the sample, roughly 4.5% were seen once. The source was whole blood, collected at baseline. All receptors derive from an adult who was a healthcare worker with PCR-confirmed SARS-CoV-2 infection or an uninfected control (not recorded which).

This clonotype came up a few times. The chain has TRBV18 and TRBJ2-6, with 10 positions matching TRBD2. Trimming took 3 bases from V and 8 from J; bases not matched to a gene: 1. This CDR3 is built from 14 residues. Germline loops: CDR1 KGHSH, CDR2 LQKENI. CDR3 sequence: CASSPSGGTNVLTF. The CDR3 coding sequence is TGTGCCAGCTCACCTAGCGGGGGGACCAACGTCCTGACTTTC.

To note about this clonotype: No conserved phenylalanine or tryptophan is present at the end of the CDR3, so a read error is the likely explanation. No DNA is shown, since the ends of the CDR3 on it are uncertain; the CDR3 is the one TCRdb lists. The chain has TRBV25-1 and TRBJ1-1. Counting both end residues, the CDR3 totals 8 amino acids. Germline-derived CDR1 and CDR2 are MGHDK and SYGVNS. The CDR3 sequence: CASRPDGR.

At least ten counts were recorded for this clonotype. The V and J genes are TRBV6-2 or TRBV6-3 and TRBJ2-1; D perhaps matches TRBD2 (5 bases). Deletions cut 0 bases from V and 7 bases from J, with 19 bases between. Germline assignment: CDR1 MNHEY and CDR2 SVGEGT. The CDR3 spans 17 residues. The CDR3 protein is CASSYSRASSGGNEQFF. The CDR3 nucleotides read TGTGCCAGCAGTTACTCAAGAGCTAGCTCGGGCGGGAATGAGCAGTTCTTC.

The chain recombines TRBV20-1 with TRBJ2-7, with 7 bases lining up with TRBD2. Germline CDR1 reads DFQATT; CDR2 reads SNEGSKA (reference sequence). CDR3 length: 15 amino acids. After removal of 0 bases from V and 3 bases from J, the junction contained 8 bases not matched to a gene. The CDR3 bases are TGCAGTGCTAGAGATTCCGGGACTACGAGCTACGAGCAGTACTTC. This sequence encodes CSARDSGTTSYEQYF.